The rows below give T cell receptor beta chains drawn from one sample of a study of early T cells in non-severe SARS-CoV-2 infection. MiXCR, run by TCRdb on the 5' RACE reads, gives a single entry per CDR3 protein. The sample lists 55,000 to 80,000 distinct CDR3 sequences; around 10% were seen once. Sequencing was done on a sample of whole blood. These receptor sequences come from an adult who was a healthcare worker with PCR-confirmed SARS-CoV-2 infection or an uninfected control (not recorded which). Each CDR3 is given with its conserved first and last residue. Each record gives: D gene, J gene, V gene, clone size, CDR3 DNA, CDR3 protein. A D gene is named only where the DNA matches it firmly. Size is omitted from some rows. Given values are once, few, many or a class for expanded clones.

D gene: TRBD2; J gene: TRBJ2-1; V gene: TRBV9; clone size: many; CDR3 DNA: TGTGCCAGCAGCGTAGCAGCGGGGCCAAATGAGCAGTTCTTC; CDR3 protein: CASSVAAGPNEQFF
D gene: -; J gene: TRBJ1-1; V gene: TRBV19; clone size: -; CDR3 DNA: TGTGCCAGCCATGCTCTCCCGACGCTGTACACTGAAGCTTTCTTT; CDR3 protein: CASHALPTLYTEAFF
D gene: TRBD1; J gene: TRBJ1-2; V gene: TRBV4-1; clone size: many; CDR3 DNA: TGCGCCAGCAGCCAAGTTCTGGTGGTGACAGGGAACGGCTACACCTTC; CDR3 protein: CASSQVLVVTGNGYTF
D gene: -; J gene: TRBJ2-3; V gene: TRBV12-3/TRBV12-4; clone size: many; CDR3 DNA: TGTGCCAGCAGACTTACCTCCGGGACAAACACAGATACGCAGTATTTT; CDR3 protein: CASRLTSGTNTDTQYF
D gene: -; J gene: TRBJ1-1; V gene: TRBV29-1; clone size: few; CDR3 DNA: TGCAGCGTTGAGGGTAGCAATGAAGCTTTCTTT; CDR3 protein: CSVEGSNEAFF
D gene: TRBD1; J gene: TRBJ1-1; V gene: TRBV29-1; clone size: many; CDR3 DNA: TGCAGCGGGGGACAGATGAACACTGAAGCTTTCTTT; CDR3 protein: CSGGQMNTEAFF
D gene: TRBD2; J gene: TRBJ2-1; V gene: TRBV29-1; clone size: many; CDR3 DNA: TGCAGCGTTGAACGGGTAGCGGGGGCGACCTCCTACAATGAGCAGTTCTTC; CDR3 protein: CSVERVAGATSYNEQFF
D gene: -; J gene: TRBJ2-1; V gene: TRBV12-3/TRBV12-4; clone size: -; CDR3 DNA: TGTGCCAGCGGAGGGTGGGGAGACTTGGACAATGAGCAGTTCTTC; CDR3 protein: CASGGWGDLDNEQFF
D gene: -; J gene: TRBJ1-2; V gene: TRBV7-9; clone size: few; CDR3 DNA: TGTGCCAGCAGCCCACAGTATGGCTACACCTTC; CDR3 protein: CASSPQYGYTF
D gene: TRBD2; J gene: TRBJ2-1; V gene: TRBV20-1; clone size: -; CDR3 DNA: TGCAGTGCAGCTTCGGCTAGCGGTCGCTACAATGAGCAGTTCTTC; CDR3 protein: CSAASASGRYNEQFF
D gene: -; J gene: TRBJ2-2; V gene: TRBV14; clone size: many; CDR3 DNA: TGTGCCAGCAGCCATACCCGGGACACGAACACCGGGGAGCTGTTTTTT; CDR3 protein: CASSHTRDTNTGELFF
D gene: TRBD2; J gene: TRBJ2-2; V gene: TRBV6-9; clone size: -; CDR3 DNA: TGTGCCAGCAGTTACCCCGGGACTAGCGGGAGGGGGGAGCTGTTTTTT; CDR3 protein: CASSYPGTSGRGELFF
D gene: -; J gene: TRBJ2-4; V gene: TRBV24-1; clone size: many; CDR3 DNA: TGTGCCAGCATCCAACAACAGCTCAAAAACATTCAGTACTTC; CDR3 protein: CASIQQQLKNIQYF
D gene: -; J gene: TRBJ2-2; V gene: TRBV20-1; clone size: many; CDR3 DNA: TGCAGTGCTAGGTTGGGGTTGAACACCGGGGAGCTGTTTTTT; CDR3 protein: CSARLGLNTGELFF
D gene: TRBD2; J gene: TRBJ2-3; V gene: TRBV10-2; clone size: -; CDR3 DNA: TGCGCCAGCAGTGAGTCGGTAGCGGGAGCTAGCACAGATACGCAGTATTTT; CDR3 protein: CASSESVAGASTDTQYF
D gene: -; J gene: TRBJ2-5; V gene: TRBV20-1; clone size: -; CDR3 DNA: TGCAGTGCTAGAGAGTGGATTTCGGAGACCCAGTACTTC; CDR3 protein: CSAREWISETQYF
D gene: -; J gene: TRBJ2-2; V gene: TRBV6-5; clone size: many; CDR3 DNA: TGTGCCGGAAGGAGGGGGACGAACACCGGGGAGCTGTTTTTT; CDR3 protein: CAGRRGTNTGELFF
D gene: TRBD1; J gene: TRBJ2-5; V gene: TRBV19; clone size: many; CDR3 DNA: TGTGCCAGTAGTATCCGGGGTCTACCGGGACAGGACCTGGGAGCCCAGTACTTC; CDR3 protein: CASSIRGLPGQDLGAQYF
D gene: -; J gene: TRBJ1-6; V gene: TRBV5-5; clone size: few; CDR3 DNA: TGTGCCAGCAGTCCGAACAGCAAATCACCCCTCCACTTT; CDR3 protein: CASSPNSKSPLHF
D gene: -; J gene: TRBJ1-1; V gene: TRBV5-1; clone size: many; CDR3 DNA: TGCGCCAGCAGCTTGATGGGCACAAGCACTGAAGCTTTCTTT; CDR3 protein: CASSLMGTSTEAFF
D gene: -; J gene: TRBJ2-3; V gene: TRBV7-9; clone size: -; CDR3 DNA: TGTGCCAGCAGCCCCCGGGCAGATACGCAGTATTTT; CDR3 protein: CASSPRADTQYF
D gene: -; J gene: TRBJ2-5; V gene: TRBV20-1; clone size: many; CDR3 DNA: TGCAGTGCTAGAAGGCGATTACCTGGGACCCAGTACTTC; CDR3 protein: CSARRRLPGTQYF
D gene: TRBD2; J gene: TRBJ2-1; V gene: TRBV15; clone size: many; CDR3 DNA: TGTGCCACCAGCGGGGGGGACTGGCGGAGCTCCTACAATGAGCAGTTCTTC; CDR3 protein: CATSGGDWRSSYNEQFF
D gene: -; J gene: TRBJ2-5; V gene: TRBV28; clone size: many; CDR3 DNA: TGTGCCAGCAGTTTTCAGACGGAGACCCAGTACTTC; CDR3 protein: CASSFQTETQYF
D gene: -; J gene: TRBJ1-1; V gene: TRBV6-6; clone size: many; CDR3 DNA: TGTGCCAGCAGTCCCGGGACCGCCGGTCGGGACACTGAAGCTTTCTTT; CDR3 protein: CASSPGTAGRDTEAFF
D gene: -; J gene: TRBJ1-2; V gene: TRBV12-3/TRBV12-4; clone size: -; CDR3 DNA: TGTGCCAGCAGTTTTGGTGGGTTTTGGGATGGCTACACCTTC; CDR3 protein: CASSFGGFWDGYTF